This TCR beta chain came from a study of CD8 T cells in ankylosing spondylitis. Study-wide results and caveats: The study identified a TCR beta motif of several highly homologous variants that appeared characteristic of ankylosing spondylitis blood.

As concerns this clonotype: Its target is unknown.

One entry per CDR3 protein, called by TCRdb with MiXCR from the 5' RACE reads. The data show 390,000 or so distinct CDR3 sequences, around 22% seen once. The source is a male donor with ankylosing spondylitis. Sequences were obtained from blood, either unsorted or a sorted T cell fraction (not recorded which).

CDR3 region: CSAVGEASTDTQYF. CDR3 sequence (DNA): TGCAGTGCTGTAGGGGAAGCTAGCACAGATACGCAGTATTTT. V is TRBV20-1 and J is TRBJ2-3; TRBD1 is a possible D gene (5 bases). The CDR3 consists of 14 residues. Trimming removed 5 bases at V and 0 bases at J, with 12 bases between. The germline gives CDR1 DFQATT, CDR2 SNEGSKA (reference sequence).